The 24 T cell receptor beta chains presented below share a single source sample, sequenced in a study of T cell responses to AZD1222 COVID-19 vaccine (dated by TCRdb to about 2021). The meaning of the sample's time point label: baseline before first vaccination. Libraries were made using the immunoSEQ multiplex PCR assay. Sourced from immuneACCESS, this table was stored by TCRdb with only in-frame sequences that have V and J called. A share of the clones is absent; for the studies checked, an unresolved V gene accounts for under half, and the remainder has no known explanation. Across this sample there are 100,000 to 150,000 clones, with roughly 88% seen only once. In total, the top ten clones hold roughly 8% of the sample. Source: peripheral blood, taken on day 0 of AZD1222 vaccination. Receptors were obtained from an adult in good health.

This chain connects TRBV28 to TRBJ1-1, with 8 bases that match TRBD1. Losses at the gene ends were 3 bases for V and 4 bases for J; bases not matched to a gene: 7. The CDR3 is 15 amino acids. The germline gives CDR1 MDHEN, CDR2 SYDVKM. The CDR3 region has the DNA TGTGCCAGCAGTTTTCTCGACAGGGGAAGCACTGAAGCTTTCTTT. Translated: CASSFLDRGSTEAFF.

The chain combines TRBV29-1 with TRBJ1-2; D is possibly TRBD1 (6 bases). Trimming removed 7 bases from V and 2 bases from J, with 11 bases in between. The CDR3 runs 12 residues. Germline V gene data show CDR1 as SQVTM and CDR2 as ANQGSEA. This CDR3 reads CSARTENYGYTF. In DNA, the CDR3 is TGCAGCGCTAGGACAGAGAACTATGGCTACACCTTC.

The rearrangement uses TRBV7-2 and TRBJ2-6; unclear D gene. The CDR3 has 15 residues. Trimming shortened V by 5 bases and J by 2 bases, and 10 bases separated the two germline ends. Germline CDR1 reads SGHTA; CDR2 reads FQGNSA. The CDR3 loop is CASSPRIPGANVLTF. The CDR3 coding sequence is TGTGCCAGCAGCCCACGTATCCCTGGGGCCAACGTCCTGACTTTC.

This sequence joins TRBV7-2 and TRBJ2-4; 12 bases map to TRBD2. The CDR3 is made up of 16 amino acids. The germline CDR1 and CDR2 sequences are SGHTA and FQGNSA. The trim removed 1 base at V and 5 bases at J, leaving 3 bases unmatched. The CDR3 here is CASSLGLAGVENIQYF. The CDR3 coding sequence is TGTGCCAGCAGCTTAGGACTAGCGGGAGTCGAAAACATTCAGTACTTC.

The chain has TRBV6-5 and TRBJ1-5, with D unresolved. The germline V gene encodes CDR1 MNHEY and CDR2 SVGAGI. Deletions cut 2 bases from V and 4 bases from J, with 12 bases between. The CDR3 is 15 amino acids. Here the CDR3 reads CASSYGKDQNQPQHF. Written as DNA, the CDR3 is TGTGCCAGCAGTTACGGGAAGGACCAAAATCAGCCCCAGCATTTT.

The chain recombines TRBV7-9 with TRBJ1-3, with 7 positions matching TRBD1. The CDR3 is 17 amino acids. CDR1 and CDR2 from the germline V gene are SEHNR and FQNEAQ (reference sequence). Germline trimming cut 3 bases from V and 1 base from J; bases unmatched to any gene: 9. CDR3 nucleotide sequence: TGTGCCAGCAGCTTTTGGACAGGCTGGTTGTCTGGAAACACCATATATTTT. Residues: CASSFWTGWLSGNTIYF.

The rearrangement links TRBV7-6 to TRBJ2-7; no clear D. Trimming removed 1 base from V and 3 bases from J, with 7 bases in between. This CDR3 has 13 amino acids. Germline-derived CDR1 and CDR2 are SGHVS and FNYEAQ. CDR3 nucleotides: TGTGCCAGCAGCTTAGGCCAGAACTACGAGCAGTACTTC. Translated: CASSLGQNYEQYF.

The chain couples TRBV6-5 to TRBJ2-1; 9 bases align to TRBD1. Germline CDR1 MNHEY, CDR2 SVGAGI. The trim removed 6 bases at V and 8 bases at J, leaving 8 bases unmatched. The CDR3 is 14 amino acids. In DNA, the CDR3 is TGTGCCAGCAGAGGACAGGGGACTCGGGATGAGCAGTTCTTC. Protein: CASRGQGTRDEQFF.

This rearrangement joins TRBV28 to TRBJ1-1, with D hard to call. Germline CDR1 is MDHEN and CDR2 is SYDVKM. Trimming left V 3 bases short and J 2 bases short, with 7 bases between. This CDR3 spans 13 amino acids. The CDR3 DNA reads TGTGCCAGCAGTTTCCCCCTAAACACTGAAGCTTTCTTT. It codes for CASSFPLNTEAFF.

J is TRBJ1-3 and V is TRBV5-1; TRBD1 agrees at 7 bases. J lost 5 bases, V lost 4 bases, and 6 bases had no gene match. The germline CDR1 and CDR2 sequences are SGHRS and YFSETQ. The CDR3 runs to 14 residues. The chain's CDR3 is CASSPRQGRNTIYF. Written as DNA, the CDR3 is TGCGCCAGCAGCCCCCGACAGGGACGAAACACCATATATTTT. Together with reference TRBV5-1 and TRBJ1-3, the CDR3 gives the full variable domain: KAGVTQTPRYLIKTRGQQVTLSCSPISGHRSVSWYQQTPGQGLQFLFEYFSETQRNKGNFPGRFSGRQFSNSRSEMNVSTLELGDSALYLCASSPRQGRNTIYFGEGSWLTVV.

V gene TRBV27 combines with J gene TRBJ1-5, with TRBD1 as a possible D gene (6 bases). V lost 8 bases, J lost 5 bases, and 16 bases lay in between. CDR1 is MNHEY, CDR2 SMNVEV, per germline (reference sequence). The CDR3 length is 14 residues. CDR3: CASGGYEGYQPQHF. DNA of the CDR3: TGTGCCAGCGGGGGCTACGAGGGGTATCAGCCCCAGCATTTT.

This clone was seen more than once but under ten times. The chain uses TRBV28 and TRBJ2-7; D uncertain. Germline-derived CDR1 and CDR2 are MDHEN and SYDVKM. This CDR3 comprises 13 residues. Trimming stripped 6 bases from V and 6 bases from J, with 15 bases between. DNA of the CDR3: TGTGCCAGCAGGACCAACGTCCTCTTCGAGCAGTACTTC. Encoded protein: CASRTNVLFEQYF.

The chain employs TRBV29-1 and TRBJ2-7; no clear D. The germline CDR1 and CDR2 sequences are SQVTM and ANQGSEA. V was cut by 1 base and J by 5 bases, with 12 bases left in between. This CDR3 spans 13 amino acids. CDR3 amino acids: CSVEVKGYHEQYF. The CDR3, as DNA: TGCAGCGTTGAAGTTAAAGGCTACCACGAGCAGTACTTC.

V gene TRBV6-5 combines with J gene TRBJ1-5; unclear D gene. Germline CDR1 MNHEY, CDR2 SVGAGI. With 8 bases removed from V and 1 base from J, the gap between germline ends came to 9 bases. This CDR3 comprises 13 residues. CDR3 DNA sequence: TGTGCCAGCCCCTCGGCCAGCAATCAGCCCCAGCATTTT. Encoded protein: CASPSASNQPQHF.

The gene calls are TRBV19 and TRBJ1-4; D ambiguous. The CDR3 covers 14 residues. CDR1 LNHDA and CDR2 SQIVND come from the germline V gene (reference sequence). Trimming pared 7 bases from V and 6 bases from J, leaving 15 bases between. The CDR3 loop reads CASTSAVRHEKLFF. In nucleotides, the CDR3 is TGTGCCAGTACATCGGCAGTCCGACATGAAAAACTGTTTTTT.

The chain combines TRBV7-2 with TRBJ1-5; D is possibly TRBD1 (6 bases). The CDR3 has 15 residues. The germline CDR1 and CDR2 sequences are SGHTA and FQGNSA. Trimming shortened V by 2 bases and J by 1 base, and 9 bases separated the two germline ends. Here the CDR3 reads CASSLRGGSNQPQHF. CDR3 bases: TGTGCCAGCAGCTTAAGGGGGGGAAGCAATCAGCCCCAGCATTTT.

The chain carries TRBV7-9 and TRBJ1-1; D is possibly TRBD1 (6 bases). CDR3 size: 17 residues. V was clipped by 5 bases and J by 3 bases, with 22 bases between them. CDR1 and CDR2 from the germline V gene are SEHNR and FQNEAQ (reference sequence). DNA for the CDR3: TGTGCCAGCAGCCGACGACCGATGACAGGATCTGACACTGAAGCTTTCTTT. Its translation is CASSRRPMTGSDTEAFF.

The V call is TRBV5-6, the J call TRBJ2-7; TRBD1 aligns across 8 bases. CDR1 SGHDT and CDR2 YYEEEE come from the germline V gene. V was clipped by 4 bases and J by 4 bases; unmatched bases: 10. The CDR3 length is 15 residues. The CDR3 nucleotides are TGTGCCAGCAGCAAGGGGTTCAGGGGGCAATACGAGCAGTACTTC. It encodes CASSKGFRGQYEQYF.

The chain carries TRBV30 and TRBJ2-5, with D perhaps TRBD2 (5 bases). CDR3 size: 12 residues. With 5 bases removed from V and 4 bases from J, the gap between germline ends came to 11 bases. Germline CDR1 is GTSNPN and CDR2 is SVGIG (reference sequence). CDR3 sequence reads: CAWGPGGETQYF. The DNA of the CDR3 is TGTGCCTGGGGACCAGGAGGAGAGACCCAGTACTTC.

This chain links TRBV12-3 or TRBV12-4 with TRBJ1-4, with D maybe TRBD1 (5 bases). The CDR3 has 13 residues. Trimming took off 3 bases at V and 8 bases at J, with 10 bases between the two ends. DNA of the CDR3: TGTGCCAGCAGTTTCGGGGGAAGGGAAAAACTGTTTTTT. Its translation is CASSFGGREKLFF.

The rearrangement links TRBV3-1 (or the pseudogene TRBV3-2) to TRBJ2-4; TRBD1 matches at 7 bases. This CDR3 has 14 amino acids. The germline gives CDR1 LGHDT, CDR2 YNNKEL (reference sequence). Trimming took 4 bases from V and 7 from J; bases not matched to a gene: 7. The CDR3, as DNA: TGTGCCAGCAGCCCCCGACAGGGTGGGAACATTCAGTACTTC. It encodes CASSPRQGGNIQYF.

This sequence joins TRBV6-5 and TRBJ1-1; 7 bases are shared with TRBD1. CDR1 MNHEY and CDR2 SVGAGI come from the germline V gene. The CDR3 is 15 amino acids. V shed 2 bases, J shed 1 base, and the junction held 4 bases outside the gene matches. The CDR3 DNA is TGTGCCAGCAGTTACACGAACAGGGGGAACACTGAAGCTTTCTTT. Amino acid sequence: CASSYTNRGNTEAFF.

This chain links TRBV5-1 with TRBJ2-7; 8 nucleotides align to TRBD2. The trim removed 5 bases at V and 6 bases at J, leaving 16 bases unmatched. The CDR3 spans 16 residues. Germline loops: CDR1 SGHRS, CDR2 YFSETQ. In nucleotides, the CDR3 is TGCGCCAGCAGGCAGGGGACTAGTGCGGAAGGGCGCGAGCAGTACTTC. As protein: CASRQGTSAEGREQYF.

The CDR3 sequence is CASSLDPLLAGGESEQYF. The CDR3 bases are TGTGCCAGCAGCTTAGATCCATTGCTAGCGGGGGGTGAGAGCGAGCAGTACTTC. The V gene is TRBV11-2, the J gene TRBJ2-7; 11 nucleotides align to TRBD2. Germline-derived CDR1 and CDR2 are SGHAT and FQNNGV. The CDR3 spans 18 residues. V dropped 0 bases and J dropped 6; count of bases not matched to a gene: 13.